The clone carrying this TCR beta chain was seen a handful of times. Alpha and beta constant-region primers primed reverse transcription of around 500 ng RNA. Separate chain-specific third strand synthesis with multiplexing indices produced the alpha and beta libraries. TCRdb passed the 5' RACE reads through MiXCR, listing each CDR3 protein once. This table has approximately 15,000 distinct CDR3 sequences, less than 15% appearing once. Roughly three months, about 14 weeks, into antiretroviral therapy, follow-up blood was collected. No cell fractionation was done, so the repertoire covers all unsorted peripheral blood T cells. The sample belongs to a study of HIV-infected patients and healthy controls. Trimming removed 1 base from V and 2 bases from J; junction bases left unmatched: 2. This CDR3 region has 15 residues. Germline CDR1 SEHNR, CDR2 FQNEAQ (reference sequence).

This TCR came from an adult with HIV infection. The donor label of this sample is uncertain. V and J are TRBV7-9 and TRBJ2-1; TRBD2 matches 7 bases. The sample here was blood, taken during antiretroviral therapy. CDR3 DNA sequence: TGTGCCAGCAGCTTAGTGGGGGGGGCCTACAATGAGCAGTTCTTC. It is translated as CASSLVGGAYNEQFF.